These 26 T cell receptor beta chains came from one sample sequenced in a study of early T cells in non-severe SARS-CoV-2 infection. MiXCR, run by TCRdb on the 5' RACE reads, gives a single entry per CDR3 protein. This table has just under 65,000 distinct CDR3 sequences, roughly 9% appearing once. The sequenced sample was whole blood, obtained at baseline. The origin of the receptors is an adult who was a healthcare worker with PCR-confirmed SARS-CoV-2 infection or an uninfected control (not recorded which).

The V and J genes are TRBV7-9 and TRBJ2-3, with D unresolved. V shed 2 bases and J shed 5 bases, with 11 bases lying between them. Germline V gives CDR1 SEHNR, CDR2 FQNEAQ (reference sequence). The CDR3 is 14 residues long. Written as DNA, the CDR3 is TGTGCCAGCAGCTTACTGGGTAAAGGAGATACGCAGTATTTT. Its translation is CASSLLGKGDTQYF.

This clonotype was detected only a few times. The rearrangement joins TRBV4-2 to TRBJ2-7, with 9 bases matching TRBD2. This CDR3 contains 17 residues. With V trimmed by 2 bases and J by 3 bases, 11 bases remained unmatched. Germline values: CDR1 LGHNA, CDR2 YNFKEQ. The CDR3: CASSQTRREGARYEQYF. The CDR3 DNA is TGTGCCAGCAGCCAAACCCGGCGGGAGGGCGCACGCTACGAGCAGTACTTC.

By its share, this clonotype is medium-sized. The chain has TRBV27 and TRBJ2-3, with 8 nucleotides matching TRBD2. Trimming took 5 bases from V and 4 from J; bases not matched to a gene: 8. Per germline, CDR1 MNHEY and CDR2 SMNVEV (reference sequence). The CDR3 has 15 amino acids. For the CDR3, the DNA is TGTGCCAGCAGTCCTAGGACGGGAGGGCCAGATACGCAGTATTTT. Translated, it gives CASSPRTGGPDTQYF.

CDR3: CASRRSGRYYEQYF. The CDR3 DNA reads TGTGCCAGCAGGAGGAGCGGGAGGTACTACGAGCAGTACTTC. The chain joins TRBV6-2 or TRBV6-3 to TRBJ2-7; 9 positions match TRBD2. Germline lookup yields CDR1 MNHEY and CDR2 SVGEGT. The ends lost 6 bases at V and 3 bases at J; junction bases unmatched: 6. The CDR3 contains 14 residues.

This clonotype was recorded a few times. This rearrangement joins TRBV12-3 or TRBV12-4 to TRBJ2-1; TRBD2 aligns across 9 bases. The CDR3 totals 14 residues. Unmatched junction bases numbered 3, after V lost 5 bases and J lost 4 bases. The CDR3 DNA follows: TGTGCCAGCAGTAGACTAGCGGTGTACAATGAGCAGTTCTTC. The encoded protein is CASSRLAVYNEQFF.

This clonotype turned up a few times. The gene calls are TRBV18 and TRBJ1-2; D gene uncertain. The V gene's germline CDR1 is KGHSH and CDR2 LQKENI. The CDR3 is 13 amino acids. Trimming shortened V by 2 bases and J by 4 bases, and 8 bases separated the two germline ends. The DNA for the CDR3 is TGTGCCAGCTCACCATCGGTTCCCTATGGCTACACCTTC. Protein sequence: CASSPSVPYGYTF.

The chain carries TRBV7-2 and TRBJ1-2; unclear D gene. The germline V and J ends were trimmed by 5 bases and 8 bases, with 18 bases remaining between them. The germline V gene has CDR1 SGHTA and CDR2 FQGNSA. This CDR3 has 14 residues. The CDR3 spells CASSTRRRGDGYTF. The CDR3 DNA reads as TGTGCCAGCAGCACCCGACGCCGGGGAGACGGCTACACCTTC.

This clonotype was recorded a few times. The chain has TRBV30 and TRBJ2-7; 7 bases align to TRBD2. The J segment lost 2 bases and the V segment lost 1 base, leaving 8 bases of the junction unmatched. This CDR3 contains 15 residues. The germline V gene has CDR1 GTSNPN and CDR2 SVGIG (reference sequence). DNA of the CDR3: TGTGCCTGGAGTGCGGCTGGGACTACACCCTACGAGCAGTACTTC. It yields the protein CAWSAAGTTPYEQYF.

This clonotype was observed many times. The chain employs TRBV7-6 and TRBJ2-1; D not certain. Trimming took 4 bases from V and 0 from J, leaving 13 bases between them. This CDR3 is 16 amino acids long. Germline V CDR1 and CDR2: SGHVS, FNYEAQ. The CDR3 sequence: CASSSRSGSSYNEQFF. CDR3 bases: TGTGCCAGCAGCTCAAGATCGGGCAGCTCCTACAATGAGCAGTTCTTC.

This clonotype was observed at least ten times. CDR3 nucleotide sequence: TGTGCCAGTAGTATACAGGGGGCGAACACCGGGGAGCTGTTTTTT. The encoded protein is CASSIQGANTGELFF. The chain is built from TRBV19 and TRBJ2-2, with 7 bases aligning to TRBD1. J gave up 0 bases and V 2 bases, and 0 bases lay outside the gene matches. CDR1 is LNHDA, CDR2 SQIVND, per germline (reference sequence). The CDR3 extends over 15 amino acids.

This clonotype was seen repeatedly, ten times or more. The chain uses TRBV2 and TRBJ2-7; 8 bases are shared with TRBD1. The CDR3 covers 17 residues. Losses at the gene ends were 0 bases for V and 4 bases for J; bases not matched to a gene: 11. Looked up from germline, CDR1 is SNHLY and CDR2 is FYNNEI. As DNA, the CDR3 is TGTGCCAGCAGTGAAGCGCTTTTAGGGACAGGAAGTTACGAGCAGTACTTC. Translating gives CASSEALLGTGSYEQYF.

The sample holds a few counts of this clonotype. This sequence joins TRBV12-3 or TRBV12-4 and TRBJ1-2; no firm D call. This CDR3 comprises 14 residues. The V end lost 2 bases, the J end lost 5 bases, and 12 bases lay between the germline ends. CDR3 in amino acids: CASSLSGREYGYTF. The CDR3 coding sequence is TGTGCCAGCAGTTTATCCGGGAGGGAATATGGCTACACCTTC.

At least ten counts were recorded for this clonotype. V is TRBV12-3 or TRBV12-4 and J is TRBJ1-1, with 10 bases that match TRBD1. The CDR3 has 13 residues. Losses at the gene ends were 6 bases for V and 4 bases for J; bases not matched to a gene: 2. This CDR3 reads CASSRDRGTEAFF. CDR3 in DNA: TGTGCCAGCAGCCGGGACAGGGGCACTGAAGCTTTCTTT.

The V call is TRBV6-2 or TRBV6-3, the J call TRBJ2-5; the D is unclear. The germline V gene has CDR1 MNHEY and CDR2 SVGEGT. CDR3 length equals 16 residues. V lost 2 bases to trimming and J lost 5 bases, with 18 bases between them. The CDR3 sequence: CASSYDSGAPQETQYF. In DNA form, the CDR3 reads TGTGCCAGCAGTTACGACTCGGGCGCCCCTCAGGAGACCCAGTACTTC.

This clonotype was counted many times. The chain uses TRBV6-5 and TRBJ2-7; TRBD2 matches at 12 bases. V shed 4 bases, J shed 9 bases, and the junction held 10 bases outside the gene matches. The CDR3 consists of 15 residues. From germline, CDR1 is MNHEY and CDR2 SVGAGI. In DNA, the CDR3 is TGTGCCAGCAGTTTTTCCTCGACTAGCGGGAGCGTGCAGTACTTC. Protein: CASSFSSTSGSVQYF.

The chain joins TRBV7-6 to TRBJ2-5; a weak D match, TRBD2 (6 bases). The CDR3 spans 15 residues. Between the trimmed V and J ends, which lost 1 base and 7 bases, there was a span of 16 bases. Looked up from germline, CDR1 is SGHVS and CDR2 is FNYEAQ. In DNA, the CDR3 is TGTGCCAGCAGCTTAGTAGCTAGCGACGCTGGGACCCAGTACTTC. Translated, it gives CASSLVASDAGTQYF.

This clonotype was picked up a small number of times. The chain joins TRBV7-6 to TRBJ2-2; 12 positions match TRBD2. The junction had 4 bases not matched to a gene; V was cut back by 5 bases and J by 3 bases. The CDR3 loop spans 16 amino acids. Germline CDR1 and CDR2: SGHVS and FNYEAQ. The CDR3 nucleotides are TGTGCCAGCAGCGCCCGACTAGCGGGAGACACCGGGGAGCTGTTTTTT. This codes for CASSARLAGDTGELFF.

This clonotype was seen more than once but under ten times. The rearrangement links TRBV14 to TRBJ2-1; 13 nucleotides agree with TRBD2. Germline CDR1 is SGHDN and CDR2 is FVKESK. V lost 3 bases, J lost 7 bases, and 6 bases stayed unmatched. CDR3 size: 16 residues. The CDR3 loop reads CASSHRTSGSKNEQFF. The CDR3 DNA sequence: TGTGCCAGCAGCCACCGGACTAGCGGGAGTAAAAATGAGCAGTTCTTC.

Written as DNA, the CDR3 is TGCAGTGCTAGAGAGTCTTATGGGGCTAACTATGGCTACACCTTC. Its translation is CSARESYGANYGYTF. The J gene is TRBJ1-2, the V gene TRBV20-1; the D is unclear. V lost 0 bases, J lost 0 bases, and 11 bases lay in between. The germline V gene has CDR1 DFQATT and CDR2 SNEGSKA (reference sequence). The CDR3 runs to 15 residues.

The gene calls are TRBV9 and TRBJ2-3, with 8 positions matching TRBD2. Per germline, CDR1 SGDLS and CDR2 YYNGEE. The CDR3 contains 15 residues. Unmatched junction bases numbered 4, after V lost 4 bases and J lost 0 bases. DNA for the CDR3: TGTGCCAGCAGCACCCGGACTAGCAGCACAGATACGCAGTATTTT. Translating gives CASSTRTSSTDTQYF.

This sequence joins TRBV7-9 and TRBJ2-3, with D unclear. V lost 5 bases and J 0 bases, leaving 18 bases between the germline ends. Germline loops: CDR1 SEHNR, CDR2 FQNEAQ (reference sequence). The CDR3 totals 17 residues. Here the CDR3 DNA reads TGTGCCAGCAGCCTATCGGAATTAAGACCTAGCACAGATACGCAGTATTTT. Its translation is CASSLSELRPSTDTQYF.

This clonotype was detected a few times. V gene TRBV24-1 combines with J gene TRBJ2-7; D is ambiguous. Germline V gives CDR1 KGHDR, CDR2 SFDVKD. The V and J ends lost 3 bases and 2 bases respectively, with 7 bases between them. There are 13 residues in the CDR3. The CDR3 DNA reads as TGTGCCACCAGTGATCGGGTGACCTACGAGCAGTACTTC. Protein sequence: CATSDRVTYEQYF.

At least ten counts were recorded for this clonotype. The chain has TRBV6-1 and TRBJ1-2, with D perhaps matching TRBD1 (6 bases). The CDR3 sequence is 16 residues long. Trimming shortened V by 8 bases and J by 3 bases, and 22 bases separated the two germline ends. From germline, CDR1 is MNHNS and CDR2 SASEGT. In nucleotides, the CDR3 is TGTGCCAGCGTCCATCCGGGACACCTGAGATACTATGGCTACACCTTC. Translating it yields CASVHPGHLRYYGYTF.

This clonotype was observed a few times. J is TRBJ2-3 and V is TRBV10-3, with 8 bases fitting TRBD1. Germline CDR1 and CDR2: ENHRY and SYGVKD. The trim removed 5 bases at V and 2 bases at J, leaving 6 bases unmatched. The CDR3 runs to 15 residues. CDR3: CAISKQGDDTDTQYF. The CDR3 nucleotides read TGTGCCATCAGTAAACAGGGGGATGACACAGATACGCAGTATTTT.

The V call is TRBV7-8, the J call TRBJ2-7; 8 nucleotides align to TRBD2. The junction had 9 bases not matched to a gene; V was cut back by 4 bases and J by 7 bases. The germline gives CDR1 SGHVS, CDR2 FQNEAQ. CDR3 length: 14 residues. CDR3 sequence (DNA): TGTGCCAGCAGCTGGGCCGGGACTAGTGGAGAGCAGTACTTC. Translation gives CASSWAGTSGEQYF. The whole variable domain, filled in from reference TRBV7-8 and TRBJ2-7, reads GAGVSQSPRYKVAKRGQDVALRCDPISGHVSLFWYQQALGQGPEFLTYFQNEAQLDKSGLPSDRFFAERPEGSVSTLKIQRTQQEDSAVYLCASSWAGTSGEQYFGPGTRLTVT.

DNA of the CDR3: TGTGCCAGCAGCTTATTGGGGGGAACTAACACCGGGGAGCTGTTTTTT. As protein: CASSLLGGTNTGELFF. J is TRBJ2-2 and V is TRBV7-2; D perhaps matches TRBD2 (6 bases). V gave up 2 bases and J gave up 2 bases, with 12 bases separating them. Germline V gene data show CDR1 as SGHTA and CDR2 as FQGNSA. The CDR3 covers 16 residues.